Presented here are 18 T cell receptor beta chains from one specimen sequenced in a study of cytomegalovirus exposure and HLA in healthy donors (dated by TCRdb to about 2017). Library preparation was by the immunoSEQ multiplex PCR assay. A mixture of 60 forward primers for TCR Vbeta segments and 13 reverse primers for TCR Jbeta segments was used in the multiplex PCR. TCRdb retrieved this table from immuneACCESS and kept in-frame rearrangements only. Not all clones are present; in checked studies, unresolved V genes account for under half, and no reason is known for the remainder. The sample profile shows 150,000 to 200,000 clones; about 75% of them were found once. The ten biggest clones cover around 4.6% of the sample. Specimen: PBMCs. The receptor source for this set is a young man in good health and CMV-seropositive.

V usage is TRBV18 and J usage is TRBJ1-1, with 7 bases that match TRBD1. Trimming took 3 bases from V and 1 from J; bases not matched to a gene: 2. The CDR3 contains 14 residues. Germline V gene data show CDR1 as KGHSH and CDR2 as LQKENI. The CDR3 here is CASSPTGRNTEAFF. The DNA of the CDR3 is TGTGCCAGCTCACCGACAGGGCGGAACACTGAAGCTTTCTTT.

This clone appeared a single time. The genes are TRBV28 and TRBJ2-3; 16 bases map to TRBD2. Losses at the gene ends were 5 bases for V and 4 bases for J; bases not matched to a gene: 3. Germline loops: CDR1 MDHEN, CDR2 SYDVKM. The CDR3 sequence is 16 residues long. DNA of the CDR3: TGTGCCAGCAGTCCGGGACTAGCGGGGGGGCCAGATACGCAGTATTTT. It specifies CASSPGLAGGPDTQYF. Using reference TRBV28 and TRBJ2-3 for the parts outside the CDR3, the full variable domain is DVKVTQSSRYLVKRTGEKVFLECVQDMDHENMFWYRQDPGLGLRLIYFSYDVKMKEKGDIPEGYSVSREKKERFSLILESASTNQTSMYLCASSPGLAGGPDTQYFGPGTRLTVL.

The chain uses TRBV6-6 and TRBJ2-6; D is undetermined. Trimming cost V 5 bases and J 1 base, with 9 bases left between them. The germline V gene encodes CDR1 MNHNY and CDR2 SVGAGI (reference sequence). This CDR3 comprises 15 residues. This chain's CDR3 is CASSPIGSGANVLTF. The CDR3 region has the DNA TGTGCCAGCAGTCCCATCGGGTCTGGGGCCAACGTCCTGACTTTC.

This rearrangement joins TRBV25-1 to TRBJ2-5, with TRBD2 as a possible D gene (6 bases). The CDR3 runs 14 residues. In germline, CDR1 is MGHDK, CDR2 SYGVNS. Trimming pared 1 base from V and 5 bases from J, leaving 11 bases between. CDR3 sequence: CASSESGGGETQYF. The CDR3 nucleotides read TGTGCCAGCAGTGAATCCGGCGGAGGGGAGACCCAGTACTTC.

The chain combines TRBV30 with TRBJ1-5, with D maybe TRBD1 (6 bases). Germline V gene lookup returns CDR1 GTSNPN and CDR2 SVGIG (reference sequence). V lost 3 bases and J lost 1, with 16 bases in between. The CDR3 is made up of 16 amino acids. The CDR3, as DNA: TGTGCCTGGAGCTTCCCTGGAAGGGGGAGCAATCAGCCCCAGCATTTT. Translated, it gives CAWSFPGRGSNQPQHF. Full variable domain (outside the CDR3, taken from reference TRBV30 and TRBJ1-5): SQTIHQWPATLVQPVGSPLSLECTVEGTSNPNLYWYRQAAGRGLQLLFYSVGIGQISSEVPQNLSASRPQDRQFILSSKKLLLSDSGFYLCAWSFPGRGSNQPQHFGDGTRLSIL.

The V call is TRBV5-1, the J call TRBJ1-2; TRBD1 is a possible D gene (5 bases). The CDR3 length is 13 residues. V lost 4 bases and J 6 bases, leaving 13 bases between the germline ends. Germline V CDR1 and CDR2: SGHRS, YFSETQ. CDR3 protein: CASSPTEGDGYTF. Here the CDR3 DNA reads TGCGCCAGCAGCCCTACAGAAGGGGATGGCTACACCTTC.

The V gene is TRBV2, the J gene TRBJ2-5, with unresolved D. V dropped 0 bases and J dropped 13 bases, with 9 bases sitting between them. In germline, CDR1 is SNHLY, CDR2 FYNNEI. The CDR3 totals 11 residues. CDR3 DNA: TGTGCCAGCAGTGAAGCGGCACGTCCGTACTTC. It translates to CASSEAARPYF. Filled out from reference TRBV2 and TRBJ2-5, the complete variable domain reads EPEVTQTPSHQVTQMGQEVILRCVPISNHLYFYWYRQILGQKVEFLVSFYNNEISEKSEIFDDQFSVERPDGSNFTLKIRSTKLEDSAMYFCASSEAARPYFGPGTRLLVL.

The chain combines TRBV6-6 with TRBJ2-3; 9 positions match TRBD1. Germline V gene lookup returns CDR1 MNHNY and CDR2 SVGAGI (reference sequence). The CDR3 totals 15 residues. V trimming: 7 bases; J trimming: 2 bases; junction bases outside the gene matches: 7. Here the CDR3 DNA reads TGTGCCAGCAACAACCGGGACAGGGTCACAGATACGCAGTATTTT. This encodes CASNNRDRVTDTQYF.

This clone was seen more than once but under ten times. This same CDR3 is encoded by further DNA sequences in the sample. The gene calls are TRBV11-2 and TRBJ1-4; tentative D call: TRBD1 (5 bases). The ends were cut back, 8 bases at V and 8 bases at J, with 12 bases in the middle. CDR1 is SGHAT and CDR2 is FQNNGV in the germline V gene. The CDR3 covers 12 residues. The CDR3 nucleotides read TGTGCCAGCTCCCGGTCAGGGGAAAAACTGTTTTTT. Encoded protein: CASSRSGEKLFF.

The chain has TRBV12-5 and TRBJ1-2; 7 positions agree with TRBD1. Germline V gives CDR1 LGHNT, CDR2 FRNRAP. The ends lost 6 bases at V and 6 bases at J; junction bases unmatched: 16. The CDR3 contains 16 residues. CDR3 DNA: TGTGCTAGTGGCCTCGAGAGAGGGGGCCCCCGGGATGGCTACACCTTC. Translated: CASGLERGGPRDGYTF.

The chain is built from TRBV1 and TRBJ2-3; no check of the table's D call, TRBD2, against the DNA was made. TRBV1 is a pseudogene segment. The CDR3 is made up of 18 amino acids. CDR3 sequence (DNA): TGCACCAGCCGATACCCGGATAAAACTAGCGGGAGTACAGATACGCAGTATTTT. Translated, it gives CTSRYPDKTSGSTDTQYF.

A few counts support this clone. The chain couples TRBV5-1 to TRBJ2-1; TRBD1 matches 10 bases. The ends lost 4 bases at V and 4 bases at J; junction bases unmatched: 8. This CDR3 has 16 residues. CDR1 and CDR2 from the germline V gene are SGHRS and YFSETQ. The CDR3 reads CASSAEGTGDYNEQFF. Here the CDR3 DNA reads TGCGCCAGCAGCGCGGAAGGGACAGGGGATTACAATGAGCAGTTCTTC.

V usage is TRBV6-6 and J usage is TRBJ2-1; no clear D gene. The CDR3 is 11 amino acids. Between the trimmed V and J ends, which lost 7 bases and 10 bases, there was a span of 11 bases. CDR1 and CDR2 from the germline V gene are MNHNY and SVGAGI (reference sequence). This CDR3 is CASTTAREQFF. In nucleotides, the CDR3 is TGTGCCAGCACCACCGCCAGGGAGCAGTTCTTC.

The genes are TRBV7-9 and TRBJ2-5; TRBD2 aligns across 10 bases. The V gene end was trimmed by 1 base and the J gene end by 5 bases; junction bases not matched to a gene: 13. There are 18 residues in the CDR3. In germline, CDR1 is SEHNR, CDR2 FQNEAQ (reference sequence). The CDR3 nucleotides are TGTGCCAGCAGCTTAGTAGTGCTAGCGGGAGTACGTCGCGAGACCCAGTACTTC. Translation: CASSLVVLAGVRRETQYF.

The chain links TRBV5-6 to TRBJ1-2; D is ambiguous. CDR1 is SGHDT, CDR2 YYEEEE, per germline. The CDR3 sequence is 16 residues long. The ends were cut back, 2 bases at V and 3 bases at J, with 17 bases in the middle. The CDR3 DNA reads TGTGCCAGCAGCTTCAATCCGGGAGGCTATTACTATGGCTACACCTTC. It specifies CASSFNPGGYYYGYTF.

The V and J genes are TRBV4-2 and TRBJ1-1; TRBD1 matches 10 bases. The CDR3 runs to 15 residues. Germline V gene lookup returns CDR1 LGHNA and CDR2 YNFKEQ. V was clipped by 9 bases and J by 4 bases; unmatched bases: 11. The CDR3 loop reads CASSFGTGESTEAFF. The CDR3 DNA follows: TGTGCCAGTAGCTTCGGGACAGGGGAAAGCACTGAAGCTTTCTTT.

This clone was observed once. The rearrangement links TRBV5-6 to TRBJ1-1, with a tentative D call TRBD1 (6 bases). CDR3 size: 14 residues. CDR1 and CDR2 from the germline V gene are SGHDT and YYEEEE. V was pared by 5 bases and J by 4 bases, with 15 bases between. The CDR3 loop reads CASSQITGTTEAFF. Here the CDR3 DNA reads TGTGCCAGCAGTCAGATTACAGGGACCACTGAAGCTTTCTTT. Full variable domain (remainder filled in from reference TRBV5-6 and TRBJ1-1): DAGVTQSPTHLIKTRGQQVTLRCSPKSGHDTVSWYQQALGQGPQFIFQYYEEEERQRGNFPDRFSGHQFPNYSSELNVNALLLGDSALYLCASSQITGTTEAFFGQGTRLTVV.

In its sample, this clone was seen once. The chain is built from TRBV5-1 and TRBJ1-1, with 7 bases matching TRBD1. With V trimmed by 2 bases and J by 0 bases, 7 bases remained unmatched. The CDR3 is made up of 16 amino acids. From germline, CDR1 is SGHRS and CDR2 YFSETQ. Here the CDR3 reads CASSFSGTAMNTEAFF. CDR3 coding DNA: TGCGCCAGCAGCTTCTCCGGGACAGCCATGAACACTGAAGCTTTCTTT.